A single sample gave rise to the 21 T cell receptor beta chains below, sequenced in a study of T cells in Graves' hyperthyroidism and ophthalmopathy. The CDR3 regions of TCR beta were amplified from RNA transcripts. Initially, a first-round RT-PCR of the TCR CDR3 employed the HTBI primer set. TCRdb reanalysed the multiplex PCR reads using MiXCR and keeps one entry per CDR3 protein. The table lists some 350,000 distinct CDR3 sequences, approximately 25% of them singletons. Sequencing was performed on blood. These receptors originate from a man over 45 with Graves' hyperthyroidism.

This clonotype was picked up a small number of times. The genes are TRBV30 and TRBJ2-3; no definite D call. Trimming took off 2 bases at V and 4 bases at J, with 10 bases between the two ends. The CDR3 spans 13 residues. Germline V gene data show CDR1 as GTSNPN and CDR2 as SVGIG (reference sequence). The CDR3 nucleotides are TGTGCCTGGAGTCTCCTGCCGGCAGATACGCAGTATTTT. It translates to CAWSLLPADTQYF.

To note about this clonotype: At one of its ends the junction is not consistent with the germline gene, which may arise from a read error. The chain is built from TRBV6-1 and TRBJ1-5; D unclear. The CDR3 spans 12 residues. Per germline, CDR1 MNHNS and CDR2 SASEGT. The CDR3 sequence: CASREGPQPQHF. Here the CDR3 DNA reads TGTGCCAGCAGAGAAGGACCTCAGCCCCAGCATTTT.

In its sample, this clonotype was seen many times. This chain uses TRBV3-1 with TRBJ2-1; 11 bases align to TRBD2. The junction had 7 bases not matched to a gene; V was cut back by 4 bases and J by 8 bases. CDR3 size: 15 residues. Per the germline V gene, CDR1 is LGHDT and CDR2 is YNNKEL (reference sequence). The CDR3 sequence is CASSLTSGTRDEQFF. CDR3 nucleotide sequence: TGTGCCAGCAGCCTGACTAGCGGGACTCGGGATGAGCAGTTCTTC.

The rearrangement uses TRBV7-9 and TRBJ2-1; TRBD2 matches 15 bases. Germline CDR1 and CDR2: SEHNR and FQNEAQ (reference sequence). V was pared by 7 bases and J by 7 bases, with 14 bases of the junction left unmatched. This CDR3 has 18 residues. CDR3 in DNA: TGTGCCAGCACCATCCTTAGGACTAGCGGGAGGGCGTGGAATGAGCAGTTCTTC. As protein: CASTILRTSGRAWNEQFF.

This clonotype appeared many times. The rearrangement joins TRBV27 to TRBJ1-1; unclear D gene. The CDR3 has 13 residues. V was shortened by 3 bases and J by 0 bases, with 5 bases between the two germline ends. Germline CDR1 is MNHEY and CDR2 is SMNVEV (reference sequence). This CDR3 is CASSFGMNTEAFF. The CDR3 nucleotides are TGTGCCAGCAGTTTCGGGATGAACACTGAAGCTTTCTTT.

In this sample, this clonotype turned up once. This sequence may be a read error, since a much larger clone differs from it by one base. Since the CDR3 does not end with the conserved phenylalanine or tryptophan, this likely comes from a read error. This chain links TRBV2 with TRBJ2-1; TRBD2 agrees at 8 bases. Trimming removed 5 bases from V and 1 base from J; junction bases left unmatched: 7. There are 16 residues in the CDR3. Germline CDR1 reads SNHLY; CDR2 reads FYNNEI. The CDR3 region has the DNA TGTGCCAGCAGTCGGGGACTAGGCAGGTCCTACAATGAGCAGTTCTCC. Protein product: CASSRGLGRSYNEQFS.

This clonotype was recorded at least ten times. The CDR3 is CASSLGDSDETQYF. The CDR3 bases are TGTGCCAGCAGCTTAGGGGACAGTGACGAGACCCAGTACTTC. V and J are TRBV11-3 and TRBJ2-5; TRBD1 agrees at 7 bases. J was trimmed by 5 bases and V by 1 base; bases with no gene match: 4. This CDR3 has 14 amino acids. Germline CDR1 is SGHNT and CDR2 is YENEEA.

This clonotype was counted many times. The chain links TRBV28 to TRBJ2-1; 14 nucleotides match TRBD2. Germline V CDR1 and CDR2: MDHEN, SYDVKM. The CDR3 consists of 15 residues. Losses at the gene ends were 6 bases for V and 12 bases for J; bases not matched to a gene: 10. CDR3 bases: TGTGCCAGCAGCCCCATCGGGACTAGCGGGGGTGGGCAGTTCTTC. This codes for CASSPIGTSGGGQFF.

This clonotype occurred a few times. This sequence joins TRBV6-1 and TRBJ2-1, with 9 bases lining up with TRBD2. V trimming: 5 bases; J trimming: 6 bases; junction bases outside the gene matches: 5. CDR3 length equals 14 residues. Germline CDR1 MNHNS, CDR2 SASEGT. This CDR3 is CASSWTSAINEQFF. The CDR3 bases are TGTGCCAGCAGTTGGACTAGCGCGATCAATGAGCAGTTCTTC.

This clonotype has a handful of counts. This chain uses TRBV5-1 with TRBJ2-1; TRBD1 aligns across 7 bases. The J segment lost 3 bases and the V segment lost 6 bases, leaving 3 bases of the junction unmatched. The CDR3 is 13 residues long. Germline V gives CDR1 SGHRS, CDR2 YFSETQ. The CDR3 DNA reads TGCGCCAGCACGGGACAGCGCTACAATGAGCAGTTCTTC. Its translation is CASTGQRYNEQFF.

The chain joins TRBV20-1 to TRBJ2-7, with 8 bases matching TRBD1. V lost 0 bases, J lost 6 bases, and 4 bases stayed unmatched. Germline CDR1 reads DFQATT; CDR2 reads SNEGSKA (reference sequence). The CDR3 is 13 residues long. The CDR3 nucleotides are TGCAGTGCTAGAGATGACAGGGGCCTCGAGCAGTACTTC. Protein: CSARDDRGLEQYF.

This clonotype was detected a few times. V and J are TRBV5-1 and TRBJ2-5; 7 positions match TRBD1. J gave up 3 bases and V 0 bases, and 5 bases lay outside the gene matches. This CDR3 has 15 amino acids. Germline V gives CDR1 SGHRS, CDR2 YFSETQ. This chain's CDR3 is CASSLEGTAKETQYF. CDR3 DNA sequence: TGCGCCAGCAGCTTGGAAGGGACAGCAAAAGAGACCCAGTACTTC.

The V and J genes are TRBV15 and TRBJ2-5, with 7 bases fitting TRBD2. With 3 bases clipped from V and 1 base from J, the junction kept 5 bases outside the gene matches. Germline CDR1 is LNHNV and CDR2 is YYDKDF (reference sequence). The CDR3 extends over 15 amino acids. The CDR3 protein is CATSRGRGGQETQYF. CDR3 DNA sequence: TGTGCCACCAGCAGGGGGAGGGGTGGCCAAGAGACCCAGTACTTC.

This clonotype was counted ten times or more. The chain links TRBV3-1 to TRBJ1-1; a possible D gene is TRBD1 (5 bases). This CDR3 spans 14 amino acids. The germline V gene has CDR1 LGHDT and CDR2 YNNKEL (reference sequence). With 1 base removed from V and 4 bases from J, the gap between germline ends came to 10 bases. This CDR3 reads CASSQAGKGTEAFF. The CDR3 DNA reads as TGTGCCAGCAGCCAAGCAGGGAAGGGCACTGAAGCTTTCTTT.

The genes are TRBV10-2 and TRBJ2-7; the match to TRBD1 covers 8 bases. The CDR3 is made up of 14 amino acids. V shed 3 bases and J 3 bases; nucleotides not matched to a gene: 4. Germline V gives CDR1 WSHSY, CDR2 SAAADI. Written as DNA, the CDR3 is TGCGCCAGCAGTGAATGGGGACAGGACTACGAGCAGTACTTC. Its translation is CASSEWGQDYEQYF.

The table lists this clonotype with many counts. This chain uses TRBV11-3 with TRBJ2-5; D is unresolved. Germline lookup yields CDR1 SGHNT and CDR2 YENEEA. There are 13 residues in the CDR3. Trimming left V 2 bases short and J 5 bases short, with 9 bases between. In DNA form, the CDR3 reads TGTGCCAGCAGCTTAACCAGTTCTGAGACCCAGTACTTC. The encoded protein is CASSLTSSETQYF.

The chain has TRBV12-3 or TRBV12-4 and TRBJ1-3, with unresolved D. This CDR3 has 12 amino acids. Deletions cut 1 base from V and 8 bases from J, with 6 bases between. CDR3 sequence (DNA): TGTGCCAGCAGTTTAGACTTGGACACCATATATTTT. As protein: CASSLDLDTIYF.

A few counts support this clonotype. The chain has TRBV30 and TRBJ1-2; unclear D gene. The V gene's germline CDR1 is GTSNPN and CDR2 SVGIG (reference sequence). V lost 3 bases, J lost 7 bases, and 15 bases lay in between. CDR3 size: 13 residues. This CDR3 reads CAWSRRGDVGYTF. In DNA, the CDR3 is TGTGCCTGGAGCCGGCGGGGTGACGTTGGCTACACCTTC.

The chain has TRBV5-6 and TRBJ2-1; tentatively, D is TRBD2 (5 bases). V was pared by 3 bases and J by 9 bases, with 13 bases between. CDR1 SGHDT and CDR2 YYEEEE come from the germline V gene. The CDR3 has 13 residues. The CDR3 sequence is CASSWEWKGEQFF. The CDR3 nucleotides are TGTGCCAGCAGCTGGGAGTGGAAGGGTGAGCAGTTCTTC.

There are many counts of this clonotype. The genes are TRBV20-1 and TRBJ2-3; D is uncertain. Trimming stripped 4 bases from V and 5 bases from J, with 4 bases between. Per germline, CDR1 DFQATT and CDR2 SNEGSKA (reference sequence). CDR3 size: 10 residues. CDR3 protein: CSANRDTQYF. The CDR3 DNA follows: TGCAGTGCTAATAGAGATACGCAGTATTTT.

This clonotype was picked up a small number of times. The chain couples TRBV12-3 or TRBV12-4 to TRBJ2-3; D is unresolved. V was clipped by 6 bases and J by 2 bases, with 18 bases between them. CDR3 length equals 16 residues. The CDR3 nucleotides are TGTGCCAGCAGCTACAACCCGCAGGCACCCACAGATACGCAGTATTTT. This gives the protein CASSYNPQAPTDTQYF.